One and the same sample provided the 28 T cell receptor beta chains below, sequenced in a study of OX40 agonist ivuxolimab in advanced cancers. TCRdb keeps only in-frame clones here, not all; method: immunoSEQ multiplex PCR. This sample carries about 51,000 clones, around 77% of them seen once, and the ten largest clones take roughly 2%. The source material was CD4+ or CD8+ T cells sorted from blood, sampled in a trial of the OX40 agonist ivuxolimab. These receptors came from an adult with an advanced solid tumor such as melanoma, head and neck, liver or kidney cancer.

This clone was observed a handful of times. The chain links TRBV2 to TRBJ2-4; TRBD1 agrees at 8 bases. CDR3 size: 18 residues. V was pared by 4 bases and J by 2 bases, with 13 bases of the junction left unmatched. Looked up from germline, CDR1 is SNHLY and CDR2 is FYNNEI. The CDR3: CASSAERYQGATKNIQYF. In nucleotides, the CDR3 is TGTGCCAGCAGTGCCGAGCGTTACCAGGGGGCGACCAAAAACATTCAGTACTTC.

This clone was counted only a few times. The chain carries TRBV6-5 and TRBJ1-2; possibly TRBD1 for D (5 bases). This CDR3 contains 13 residues. The germline CDR1 and CDR2 sequences are MNHEY and SVGAGI. V lost 10 bases to trimming and J lost 0 bases, with 12 bases between them. In nucleotides, the CDR3 is TGTGCCATAGACAGATCAACTAACTATGGCTACACCTTC. It encodes CAIDRSTNYGYTF.

The chain uses TRBV28 and TRBJ1-2, with D possibly TRBD1 on 5 matching bases. Germline V CDR1 and CDR2: MDHEN, SYDVKM. The V end was cut by 6 bases, the J end by 5 bases, with 19 bases between. The CDR3 is made up of 15 amino acids. The CDR3 is CASRYQGALKYGYTF. Written as DNA, the CDR3 is TGTGCCAGCAGATACCAGGGAGCTCTAAAGTATGGCTACACCTTC.

In DNA form, the CDR3 reads TGTGCTAGTGGCACCGACAGGGGGCCGGGAGATACGCAGTATTTT. Its protein product is CASGTDRGPGDTQYF. The V gene is TRBV12-5, the J gene TRBJ2-3; 10 nucleotides match TRBD1. The V segment lost 6 bases and the J segment 5 bases; nucleotides outside the gene matches: 8. The germline CDR1 and CDR2 sequences are LGHNT and FRNRAP. This CDR3 is 15 amino acids long.

The rearrangement uses TRBV4-1 and TRBJ1-4; 7 nucleotides align to TRBD1. The germline V gene encodes CDR1 MGHRA and CDR2 YSYEKL. The length of the CDR3 is 17 residues. J was trimmed by 4 bases and V by 1 base; bases with no gene match: 9. The CDR3 sequence is CASSQGGRGPSNEKLFF. The CDR3 coding sequence is TGCGCCAGCAGCCAAGGCGGAAGGGGGCCAAGTAATGAAAAACTGTTTTTT.

The chain has TRBV11-2 and TRBJ2-1; the match to TRBD2 covers 7 bases. V dropped 2 bases and J dropped 5; count of bases not matched to a gene: 6. The CDR3 is 15 residues long. Germline CDR1 and CDR2: SGHAT and FQNNGV. DNA for the CDR3: TGTGCCAGCAGCTTACCGCTAGCGGAACACAATGAGCAGTTCTTC. Protein product: CASSLPLAEHNEQFF. Full variable domain (rest looked up from reference TRBV11-2 and TRBJ2-1): EAGVAQSPRYKIIEKRQSVAFWCNPISGHATLYWYQQILGQGPKLLIQFQNNGVVDDSQLPKDRFSAERLKGVDSTLKIQPAKLEDSAVYLCASSLPLAEHNEQFFGPGTRLTVL.

This chain links TRBV12-5 with TRBJ2-1; D tentatively fits TRBD1 or TRBD2 (5 bases each). Germline CDR1 LGHNT, CDR2 FRNRAP. The CDR3 is made up of 16 amino acids. Deletions cut 3 bases from V and 5 bases from J, with 17 bases between. CDR3 coding DNA: TGTGCTAGTGGTTTATCATCCGGGACGCGTCACAATGAGCAGTTCTTC. Residues: CASGLSSGTRHNEQFF.

The genes are TRBV6-5 and TRBJ1-5; the match to TRBD1 covers 7 bases. The CDR3 contains 15 residues. Trimming at V came to 3 bases and at J to 5 bases, leaving 7 bases not matched to a gene. CDR1 and CDR2 (germline): MNHEY, SVGAGI. CDR3 region: CASSYGSGGDQPQHF. DNA for the CDR3: TGTGCCAGCAGTTATGGGTCAGGGGGGGATCAGCCCCAGCATTTT.

The chain uses TRBV5-4 and TRBJ1-2; a possible D gene is TRBD1 (5 bases). Germline V gives CDR1 SGHNT, CDR2 YYREEE (reference sequence). The CDR3 is 18 amino acids. V was trimmed by 2 bases and J by 4 bases, leaving 24 bases between them. DNA for the CDR3: TGTGCCAGCAGCTTCGGGCAGGGCCGTTTACCGGGAACCTATGGCTACACCTTC. This sequence encodes CASSFGQGRLPGTYGYTF.

This clone was counted a single time. The V and J genes are TRBV5-1 and TRBJ2-1; 11 positions match TRBD1. Germline-derived CDR1 and CDR2 are SGHRS and YFSETQ. The junction had 5 bases not matched to a gene; V was cut back by 1 base and J by 5 bases. This CDR3 has 16 amino acids. The CDR3, as DNA: TGCGCCAGCAGCTTGCTGGGACAGGGGGTCAACAATGAGCAGTTCTTC. Translating it yields CASSLLGQGVNNEQFF.

The gene calls are TRBV28 and TRBJ2-1; 9 nucleotides agree with TRBD2. Germline lookup yields CDR1 MDHEN and CDR2 SYDVKM. This CDR3 has 16 residues. Trimming took 2 bases from V and 6 from J; bases not matched to a gene: 8. For the CDR3, the DNA is TGTGCCAGCAGTTTAGCGGGAGGGGTAAAGGGCAATGAGCAGTTCTTC. Protein sequence: CASSLAGGVKGNEQFF.

The genes are TRBV6-6 and TRBJ2-7; D may be TRBD2 (5 bases). Germline V lookup: CDR1 MNHNY, CDR2 SVGAGI (reference sequence). Trimming took off 3 bases at V and 0 bases at J, with 12 bases between the two ends. There are 15 residues in the CDR3. The CDR3 is CASSYDSGSSYEQYF. CDR3 nucleotides: TGTGCCAGCAGTTATGATTCTGGGAGCTCCTACGAGCAGTACTTC.

The chain recombines TRBV28 with TRBJ1-2, with 10 bases aligning to TRBD1. Unmatched junction bases numbered 8, after V lost 5 bases and J lost 8 bases. CDR1 MDHEN and CDR2 SYDVKM come from the germline V gene. There are 14 residues in the CDR3. CDR3 DNA: TGTGCCAGCAGTCTCCGACAGGGGGCGGGGGGCTACACCTTC. This gives the protein CASSLRQGAGGYTF.

The chain carries TRBV7-8 and TRBJ2-3, with 8 bases that match TRBD2. Per germline, CDR1 SGHVS and CDR2 FQNEAQ. The junction had 5 bases not matched to a gene; V was cut back by 1 base and J by 2 bases. This CDR3 contains 16 residues. The CDR3 nucleotides read TGTGCCAGCAGCTTAGTCGTAGCGGGAATCACAGATACGCAGTATTTT. Amino acids: CASSLVVAGITDTQYF.

J is TRBJ2-5 and V is TRBV2, with unresolved D. V lost 2 bases to trimming and J lost 7 bases, with 11 bases between them. The CDR3 spans 13 residues. Per the germline V gene, CDR1 is SNHLY and CDR2 is FYNNEI. Here the CDR3 DNA reads TGTGCCAGCAGTGAATCTACCCTCGGGACCCAGTACTTC. Translation: CASSESTLGTQYF.

This clone was seen only once. The genes are TRBV18 and TRBJ2-1; D unresolved. CDR1 and CDR2 from the germline V gene are KGHSH and LQKENI. The CDR3 covers 14 residues. The V gene lost 5 bases and the J gene lost 8 bases, with 16 bases spanning the gap. CDR3 in DNA: TGTGCCAGCTCATTTCTCAACAGCGTAGATGAGCAGTTCTTC. It yields the protein CASSFLNSVDEQFF.

V usage is TRBV29-1 and J usage is TRBJ2-7; no definite D call. The germline V and J ends were trimmed by 7 bases and 9 bases, with 22 bases remaining between them. The CDR3 length is 13 residues. The germline CDR1 and CDR2 sequences are SQVTM and ANQGSEA. The CDR3 region is CSAGHGEPAGQYF. The CDR3 DNA reads TGCAGCGCCGGGCATGGCGAACCGGCTGGGCAGTACTTC.

CDR3 nucleotides: TGTGCCAGTAGTATGGGGCATTCTGGAAACACCATATATTTT. Amino acids: CASSMGHSGNTIYF. The gene calls are TRBV19 and TRBJ1-3; possible D gene TRBD1, 5 bases. Germline V CDR1 and CDR2: LNHDA, SQIVND (reference sequence). CDR3 length equals 14 residues. The V end was cut by 3 bases, the J end by 1 base, with 7 bases between.

The J gene is TRBJ2-5, the V gene TRBV6-1, with D possibly TRBD2 on 6 matching bases. Trimming pared 1 base from V and 4 bases from J, leaving 10 bases between. The length of the CDR3 is 14 residues. Germline-derived CDR1 and CDR2 are MNHNS and SASEGT. CDR3 loop: CASSEGGGRETQYF. For the CDR3, the DNA is TGTGCCAGCAGTGAAGGGGGAGGAAGAGAGACCCAGTACTTC.

This clone was observed once. The V call is TRBV19, the J call TRBJ2-7, with 10 bases aligning to TRBD2. After removal of 3 bases from V and 3 bases from J, the junction contained 5 bases not matched to a gene. The CDR3 consists of 15 residues. Germline CDR1 is LNHDA and CDR2 is SQIVND (reference sequence). The CDR3 DNA reads as TGTGCCAGTAGTATTCGGGCTAGCGGGAGCTACGAGCAGTACTTC. Translated, it gives CASSIRASGSYEQYF.

This rearrangement joins TRBV5-1 to TRBJ2-2; D gene ambiguous. V was shortened by 3 bases and J by 5 bases, with 8 bases between the two germline ends. CDR1 is SGHRS and CDR2 is YFSETQ in the germline V gene. This CDR3 is 13 amino acids long. CDR3 sequence reads: CASSSFQTGELFF. The CDR3 DNA is TGCGCCAGCAGCTCGTTTCAGACCGGGGAGCTGTTTTTT.

The chain employs TRBV10-3 and TRBJ1-2; D is unresolved. The CDR3 covers 15 residues. The V gene's germline CDR1 is ENHRY and CDR2 SYGVKD. The germline V and J ends were trimmed by 2 bases and 2 bases, with 12 bases remaining between them. The CDR3: CAISESRQVNYGYTF. As DNA, the CDR3 is TGTGCCATCAGTGAGAGCCGACAAGTAAACTATGGCTACACCTTC.

The rearrangement uses TRBV7-6 and TRBJ2-1; possibly TRBD1 for D (6 bases). V shed 5 bases and J shed 3 bases, with 14 bases lying between them. This CDR3 contains 15 residues. Germline loops: CDR1 SGHVS, CDR2 FNYEAQ. Here the CDR3 reads CASSPTGTIYNEQFF. In DNA, the CDR3 is TGTGCCAGCAGCCCCACCGGGACAATCTACAATGAGCAGTTCTTC. Combining the CDR3 with reference TRBV7-6 and TRBJ2-1 gives the whole variable domain GAGVSQSPRYKVTKRGQDVALRCDPISGHVSLYWYRQALGQGPEFLTYFNYEAQQDKSGLPNDRFSAERPEGSISTLTIQRTEQRDSAMYRCASSPTGTIYNEQFFGPGTRLTVL.

CDR3 residues: CASSSRGGRVSNSPLHF. In DNA form, the CDR3 reads TGTGCCAGCAGCTCCCGCGGGGGCAGGGTGTCGAATTCACCCCTCCACTTT. V gene TRBV13 combines with J gene TRBJ1-6, with a tentative D call TRBD1 (6 bases). The CDR3 is 17 amino acids. The ends were cut back, 4 bases at V and 7 bases at J, with 20 bases in the middle. The germline V gene encodes CDR1 PRHDT and CDR2 FYEKMQ (reference sequence).

This clone is medium-sized within its sample. The chain recombines TRBV7-9 with TRBJ1-2; no firm D call. CDR1 is SEHNR and CDR2 is FQNEAQ in the germline V gene (reference sequence). V gave up 0 bases and J gave up 6 bases, with 8 bases separating them. The CDR3 is 13 amino acids. The CDR3 region has the DNA TGTGCCAGCAGCTTAGCTCGAGTAGATGGCTACACCTTC. It is translated as CASSLARVDGYTF. Together with reference TRBV7-9 and TRBJ1-2, the CDR3 gives the full variable domain: DTGVSQNPRHKITKRGQNVTFRCDPISEHNRLYWYRQTLGQGPEFLTYFQNEAQLEKSRLLSDRFSAERPKGSFSTLEIQRTEQGDSAMYLCASSLARVDGYTFGSGTRLTVV.

The rearrangement links TRBV7-9 to TRBJ1-5; D is undetermined. V was trimmed by 3 bases and J by 7 bases, leaving 10 bases between them. The CDR3 totals 13 residues. Per germline, CDR1 SEHNR and CDR2 FQNEAQ (reference sequence). CDR3 nucleotides: TGTGCCAGCAGCTTCGCAGAGGGACAGCCCCAGCATTTT. The encoded protein is CASSFAEGQPQHF.

The V gene is TRBV27, the J gene TRBJ2-7; TRBD2 matches 10 bases. This CDR3 comprises 15 residues. Germline CDR1 is MNHEY and CDR2 is SMNVEV (reference sequence). The ends lost 9 bases at V and 3 bases at J; junction bases unmatched: 11. CDR3 sequence (DNA): TGTGCCAGTCACCCCGCCCTAGCGGGAGTCTACGAGCAGTACTTC. Translation gives CASHPALAGVYEQYF.

V gene TRBV7-6 combines with J gene TRBJ2-3; no reliable D call. V was trimmed by 4 bases and J by 5 bases, leaving 7 bases between them. Germline CDR1 and CDR2: SGHVS and FNYEAQ. The CDR3 contains 12 residues. CDR3 in amino acids: CASSSRLDTQYF. The CDR3 DNA is TGTGCCAGCAGCTCAAGACTAGATACGCAGTATTTT.